The rows below give T cell receptor beta chains drawn from one sample of a study of beta chain features in type 1 diabetes. Only in-frame clones appear in the TCRdb table, and some are missing; sequencing was by immunoSEQ multiplex PCR. Here the sample spans approximately 70,000 clones, about 50% being singletons. The sequencing input was central memory CD4+ T cells from blood. These TCRs come from a man aged 25-45 years with type 1 diabetes. Both conserved end residues are part of each CDR3. The D gene is left open where the match is weak. Clone size, where shown, is once, few, many, or a class for clones that have expanded.

CDR3aa: CASSLVQGIRSNYGYTF
CDR3nt: TGTGCCAGCAGCTTGGTTCAGGGGATACGATCAAACTATGGCTACACCTTC
v_gene: TRBV5-6
abundance: few
j_gene: TRBJ1-2
d_gene: NA

CDR3aa: CASSLSHGNEQYF
CDR3nt: TGTGCCAGCAGCTTATCACACGGGAACGAGCAGTACTTC
v_gene: TRBV5-4
abundance: once
j_gene: TRBJ2-7
d_gene: NA

CDR3aa: CASSQDPLGTQYF
CDR3nt: TGCGCCAGCAGCCAAGATCCACTCGGTACGCAGTATTTT
v_gene: TRBV4-1
abundance: few
j_gene: TRBJ2-3
d_gene: NA

CDR3aa: CASSLAMSGSRGGELFF
CDR3nt: TGTGCCAGCAGCTTAGCGATGAGCGGGAGTCGGGGCGGGGAGCTGTTTTTT
v_gene: TRBV7-2
abundance: NA
j_gene: TRBJ2-2
d_gene: TRBD2

CDR3aa: CASSRSRDRAVDEQFF
CDR3nt: TGTGCCAGCAGCCGATCCCGGGACAGAGCTGTTGATGAGCAGTTCTTC
v_gene: TRBV7-9
abundance: few
j_gene: TRBJ2-1
d_gene: TRBD1

CDR3aa: CASSPRTGVDTEAFF
CDR3nt: TGTGCCAGCAGCCCGAGGACAGGGGTCGACACTGAAGCTTTCTTT
v_gene: TRBV7-6
abundance: NA
j_gene: TRBJ1-1
d_gene: TRBD1

CDR3aa: CASGSSRTATYEQYF
CDR3nt: TGTGCTAGTGGTTCAAGTAGGACAGCCACCTACGAGCAGTACTTC
v_gene: TRBV12-5
abundance: few
j_gene: TRBJ2-7
d_gene: NA

CDR3aa: CASSLAMQETQYF
CDR3nt: TGTGCCAGCAGCTTGGCCATGCAAGAGACCCAGTACTTC
v_gene: TRBV5-4
abundance: NA
j_gene: TRBJ2-5
d_gene: NA

CDR3aa: CASSPRLTLGNTIYF
CDR3nt: TGTGCCAGCAGCCCCAGACTGACCCTGGGAAACACCATATATTTT
v_gene: TRBV7-2
abundance: once
j_gene: TRBJ1-3
d_gene: NA

CDR3aa: CASSPRDRGLYGYTF
CDR3nt: TGTGCCAGCAGTCCCCGGGACAGGGGGCTCTATGGCTACACCTTC
v_gene: TRBV28
abundance: NA
j_gene: TRBJ1-2
d_gene: TRBD1

CDR3aa: CASSPDRALGPQHF
CDR3nt: TGTGCCAGCAGCCCAGACAGGGCCCTTGGGCCCCAGCATTTT
v_gene: TRBV7-6
abundance: NA
j_gene: TRBJ1-5
d_gene: TRBD1

CDR3aa: CASSPSRLAGGEPNEQFF
CDR3nt: TGTGCCAGCAGCCCAAGTCGACTAGCGGGGGGTGAACCTAATGAGCAGTTCTTC
v_gene: TRBV5-8
abundance: NA
j_gene: TRBJ2-1
d_gene: TRBD2

CDR3aa: CASSLTGAIQETQYF
CDR3nt: TGTGCCAGCAGCTTAACAGGGGCAATACAAGAGACCCAGTACTTC
v_gene: TRBV5-4
abundance: once
j_gene: TRBJ2-5
d_gene: TRBD1

CDR3aa: CASSLDGQGLYEQYF
CDR3nt: TGCGCCAGCAGCTTGGACGGACAGGGGCTATACGAGCAGTACTTC
v_gene: TRBV5-1
abundance: few
j_gene: TRBJ2-7
d_gene: TRBD1

CDR3aa: CASSGDRGDTGYTF
CDR3nt: TGTGCCAGCAGCGGGGACAGGGGGGATACTGGCTACACCTTC
v_gene: TRBV11-2
abundance: NA
j_gene: TRBJ1-2
d_gene: TRBD1

CDR3aa: CASSPVVREQYF
CDR3nt: TGTGCCAGCAGTCCTGTCGTGAGGGAGCAGTACTTC
v_gene: TRBV6-1
abundance: NA
j_gene: TRBJ2-7
d_gene: NA

CDR3aa: CASSYEIKETQYF
CDR3nt: TGTGCCAGCAGTTACGAGATCAAAGAGACCCAGTACTTC
v_gene: TRBV6-5
abundance: NA
j_gene: TRBJ2-5
d_gene: NA

CDR3aa: CASGGETDTQYF
CDR3nt: TGTGCCAGCGGCGGAGAGACAGATACGCAGTATTTT
v_gene: TRBV6-1
abundance: NA
j_gene: TRBJ2-3
d_gene: NA

CDR3aa: CASTPRSPGYGYTF
CDR3nt: TGTGCCAGTACCCCTCGCTCTCCAGGATATGGCTACACCTTC
v_gene: TRBV19
abundance: once
j_gene: TRBJ1-2
d_gene: NA

CDR3aa: CASSYARGAHEQYF
CDR3nt: TGTGCCAGCAGTTACGCCAGGGGGGCCCACGAGCAGTACTTC
v_gene: TRBV6-5
abundance: NA
j_gene: TRBJ2-7
d_gene: NA

CDR3aa: CASSLSLHTEAFF
CDR3nt: TGTGCCAGCAGCCTATCACTTCACACTGAAGCTTTCTTT
v_gene: TRBV7-9
abundance: few
j_gene: TRBJ1-1
d_gene: NA

CDR3aa: CSGATGFGYTF
CDR3nt: TGCAGTGGGGCGACAGGGTTTGGCTACACCTTC
v_gene: TRBV20-1
abundance: once
j_gene: TRBJ1-2
d_gene: TRBD1

CDR3aa: CASRAGTGELFF
CDR3nt: TGTGCCAGCAGAGCGGGCACCGGGGAGCTGTTTTTT
v_gene: TRBV28
abundance: NA
j_gene: TRBJ2-2
d_gene: NA

CDR3aa: CAISGGEETQYF
CDR3nt: TGTGCCATCAGCGGGGGAGAAGAGACCCAGTACTTC
v_gene: TRBV10-3
abundance: few
j_gene: TRBJ2-5
d_gene: NA

CDR3aa: CASRPQGSNTEAFF
CDR3nt: TGCGCCAGCAGACCTCAGGGGTCGAACACTGAAGCTTTCTTT
v_gene: TRBV5-1
abundance: few
j_gene: TRBJ1-1
d_gene: NA

CDR3aa: CASSPDREYGYTF
CDR3nt: TGTGCCAGCTCACCGGACAGGGAGTATGGCTACACCTTC
v_gene: TRBV18
abundance: NA
j_gene: TRBJ1-2
d_gene: TRBD1

CDR3aa: CASRGLAAQQETQYF
CDR3nt: TGCGCCAGCAGGGGACTAGCGGCTCAACAAGAGACCCAGTACTTC
v_gene: TRBV4-1
abundance: NA
j_gene: TRBJ2-5
d_gene: TRBD2

CDR3aa: CASSLAPGLAGLVKYNEQFF
CDR3nt: TGCGCCAGCAGCTTGGCCCCCGGACTAGCGGGATTAGTGAAGTACAATGAGCAGTTCTTC
v_gene: TRBV5-1
abundance: few
j_gene: TRBJ2-1
d_gene: TRBD2

CDR3aa: CASSSQGKPDTQYF
CDR3nt: TGTGCCAGCAGTTCACAGGGGAAGCCAGATACGCAGTATTTT
v_gene: TRBV28
abundance: NA
j_gene: TRBJ2-3
d_gene: TRBD1

CDR3aa: CSASQRDGYTF
CDR3nt: TGCAGTGCCTCACAGCGGGATGGCTACACCTTC
v_gene: TRBV20-1
abundance: NA
j_gene: TRBJ1-2
d_gene: NA

CDR3aa: CASSGGQGLQPQHF
CDR3nt: TGTGCCAGTAGTGGAGGACAGGGACTTCAGCCCCAGCATTTT
v_gene: TRBV19
abundance: NA
j_gene: TRBJ1-5
d_gene: TRBD1

CDR3aa: CASSSKRDTEAFF
CDR3nt: TGTGCCAGCAGTTCTAAGAGGGACACTGAAGCTTTCTTT
v_gene: TRBV6-1
abundance: NA
j_gene: TRBJ1-1
d_gene: NA

CDR3aa: CASFRNTEAFF
CDR3nt: TGTGCCAGTTTCAGAAACACTGAAGCTTTCTTT
v_gene: TRBV27
abundance: NA
j_gene: TRBJ1-1
d_gene: NA

CDR3aa: CASSSGTSGSETDTQYF
CDR3nt: TGTGCCAGCAGCTCCGGGACTAGCGGGAGTGAGACAGATACGCAGTATTTT
v_gene: TRBV28
abundance: NA
j_gene: TRBJ2-3
d_gene: TRBD2

CDR3aa: CASSVPGAPEAFF
CDR3nt: TGTGCCAGCAGCGTCCCAGGGGCCCCTGAAGCTTTCTTT
v_gene: TRBV11-3
abundance: NA
j_gene: TRBJ1-1
d_gene: NA

CDR3aa: CASSLSSGTSQNEQFF
CDR3nt: TGTGCCAGCAGCTTATCCTCCGGGACTTCCCAAAATGAGCAGTTCTTC
v_gene: TRBV7-2
abundance: NA
j_gene: TRBJ2-1
d_gene: NA

CDR3aa: CSARDSGNTEAFF
CDR3nt: TGCAGCGCTAGGGACAGTGGGAACACTGAAGCTTTCTTT
v_gene: TRBV29-1
abundance: NA
j_gene: TRBJ1-1
d_gene: TRBD1

CDR3aa: CASSTGQGRSEQYF
CDR3nt: TGTGCCAGTAGTACAGGACAGGGAAGGAGCGAGCAGTACTTC
v_gene: TRBV19
abundance: NA
j_gene: TRBJ2-7
d_gene: TRBD1

CDR3aa: CAIQQGSQETQYF
CDR3nt: TGTGCCATTCAACAGGGGTCTCAAGAGACCCAGTACTTC
v_gene: TRBV10-3
abundance: NA
j_gene: TRBJ2-5
d_gene: TRBD1

CDR3aa: CASSQEWGSGNTIYF
CDR3nt: TGTGCCAGCAGCCAAGAATGGGGCTCCGGAAACACCATATATTTT
v_gene: TRBV4-2
abundance: NA
j_gene: TRBJ1-3
d_gene: NA

CDR3aa: CASSRLGGADEKLFF
CDR3nt: TGTGCCAGCAGCCGCCTTGGGGGGGCCGATGAAAAACTGTTTTTT
v_gene: TRBV14
abundance: NA
j_gene: TRBJ1-4
d_gene: NA

CDR3aa: CASRDRDSTYEQYF
CDR3nt: TGTGCCAGCAGGGATCGGGACTCAACCTACGAGCAGTACTTC
v_gene: TRBV6-1
abundance: once
j_gene: TRBJ2-7
d_gene: NA

CDR3aa: CASSLVGGMNTEAFF
CDR3nt: TGTGCCAGCAGCTTGGTTGGGGGGATGAACACTGAAGCTTTCTTT
v_gene: TRBV5-6
abundance: NA
j_gene: TRBJ1-1
d_gene: NA

CDR3aa: CASSQRTRQANTGELFF
CDR3nt: TGCGCCAGCAGCCAAAGGACTAGACAGGCGAACACCGGGGAGCTGTTTTTT
v_gene: TRBV5-1
abundance: once
j_gene: TRBJ2-2
d_gene: NA

CDR3aa: CASSPLARGKQYF
CDR3nt: TGTGCCAGCAGCCCATTGGCAAGGGGTAAGCAGTACTTC
v_gene: TRBV7-2
abundance: few
j_gene: TRBJ2-7
d_gene: NA

CDR3aa: CASSGGQALGSDTQYF
CDR3nt: TGCGCCAGCAGCGGGGGACAGGCCCTTGGGTCAGATACGCAGTATTTT
v_gene: TRBV5-1
abundance: NA
j_gene: TRBJ2-3
d_gene: TRBD1

CDR3aa: CASSAPPGENYGYTF
CDR3nt: TGTGCCAGCAGCGCCCCGCCAGGGGAGAACTATGGCTACACCTTC
v_gene: TRBV9
abundance: NA
j_gene: TRBJ1-2
d_gene: NA

CDR3aa: CASNLDSLSEAFF
CDR3nt: TGCGCCAGCAACCTAGACAGTTTGAGTGAAGCTTTCTTT
v_gene: TRBV5-1
abundance: NA
j_gene: TRBJ1-1
d_gene: NA